This is a list of T cell receptor beta chains from one sample in a study of cytomegalovirus exposure and HLA in healthy donors. The assay was immunoSEQ multiplex PCR, and TCRdb's table has in-frame clones only and misses some. The sample yields 96,000 or so clones, roughly 79% seen once. Material: PBMCs. All receptors come from a female donor in good health and CMV-seropositive. CDR3s include the opening cysteine and the closing phenylalanine or tryptophan. D genes are given only for firm matches. Some rows mark clone size as missing; the rest say once, few, many or name a class of expanded clone.

d_gene	abundance	len	v_gene	j_gene	CDR3nt	CDR3aa
.	.	12	TRBV6-1	TRBJ2-7	TGTGCCAGCAGTGGACTAGCCTACGAGCAGTACTTC	CASSGLAYEQYF
.	.	11	TRBV20-1	TRBJ1-2	TGCAGTGCTAGAGGTACTCCTGGCTACACCTTC	CSARGTPGYTF
.	.	15	TRBV4-1	TRBJ1-5	TGCGCCAGCAGCCAAGTCGGAGGCGGCACGGGGCCCCAGCATTTT	CASSQVGGGTGPQHF
.	many	12	TRBV6-6	TRBJ2-1	TGTGCCAGCAGTTTTCCTTACAATGAGCAGTTCTTC	CASSFPYNEQFF
TRBD1	.	13	TRBV30	TRBJ2-7	TGTGCCTGGCTCGGGACAGGGGTGGACGAGCAGTACTTC	CAWLGTGVDEQYF
.	.	14	TRBV9	TRBJ1-1	TGTGCCAGCAGCCCAGGACTGCGGAACACTGAAGCTTTCTTT	CASSPGLRNTEAFF
.	.	11	TRBV28	TRBJ2-2	TGTGCCAGCAGTTTAGCTAGGGAGCTGTTTTTT	CASSLARELFF
TRBD1	.	16	TRBV6-1	TRBJ1-6	TGTGCCAGCAGTGCAAGACAGGGAAGGATTAATTCACCCCTCCACTTT	CASSARQGRINSPLHF
.	once	12	TRBV7-2	TRBJ1-1	TGTGCCAGCAGCCCAGGGGCGCCTGAAGCTTTCTTT	CASSPGAPEAFF
.	.	16	TRBV7-8	TRBJ1-4	TGTGCCAGCAGCACCCCCGGGGGGGTTGTCGATGAAAAACTGTTTTTT	CASSTPGGVVDEKLFF